These 30 T cell receptor beta chains came from one sample sequenced in a study of T cell repertoires in cytomegalovirus infection. Their antigen targets remain unknown. TCRdb used MiXCR to reprocess the reads, holding one entry per CDR3 protein. Of some 940,000 distinct CDR3 sequences in the sample, roughly 30% were seen once. Source: cultured CD8+ T cells from PBMCs, taken from culture after CMV antigen stimulation. These receptors all come from a human donor in good health (CMV status not recorded). Some clones in this sample may be carry-over from other donors' samples.

The chain carries TRBV4-3 and TRBJ1-3; D is uncertain. CDR3 length: 16 residues. The V gene lost 3 bases and the J gene lost 2 bases, with 14 bases spanning the gap. CDR1 LGHNA and CDR2 YSLEER come from the germline V gene. The CDR3 region has the DNA TGCGCCAGCAGCCAGGCTAGAAGTGACACTGGAAACACCATATATTTT. The encoded protein is CASSQARSDTGNTIYF.

This clonotype was seen many times. The chain joins TRBV7-9 to TRBJ1-1; D perhaps matches TRBD1 (5 bases). V lost 1 base, J lost 4 bases, and 16 bases lay in between. CDR1 is SEHNR, CDR2 FQNEAQ, per germline (reference sequence). The CDR3 runs to 16 residues. CDR3 DNA: TGTGCCAGCAGCTTAGGGTTTGGGGAGAGGGGCACTGAAGCTTTCTTT. Translating gives CASSLGFGERGTEAFF.

Many counts were recorded for this clonotype. The chain combines TRBV7-2 with TRBJ2-3; 8 nucleotides match TRBD1. CDR3 length: 14 amino acids. Trimming at V came to 5 bases and at J to 7 bases, leaving 8 bases not matched to a gene. Per germline, CDR1 SGHTA and CDR2 FQGNSA. CDR3 bases: TGTGCCAGCAGCATTAACAGGGGGACGAATACGCAGTATTTT. Its protein product is CASSINRGTNTQYF. The complete variable domain, with remaining parts taken from reference TRBV7-2 and TRBJ2-3, reads GAGVSQSPSNKVTEKGKDVELRCDPISGHTALYWYRQSLGQGLEFLIYFQGNSAPDKSGLPSDRFSAERTGGSVSTLTIQRTQQEDSAVYLCASSINRGTNTQYFGPGTRLTVL.

The chain recombines TRBV6-2 or TRBV6-3 with TRBJ1-2; no clear D. CDR1 is MNHEY and CDR2 is SVGEGT in the germline V gene. The CDR3 sequence is 13 residues long. Trimming pared 4 bases from V and 7 bases from J, leaving 13 bases between. The CDR3, as DNA: TGTGCCAGCAGTTCAGAGGATCCGGGTGGCTACACCTTC. Its translation is CASSSEDPGGYTF.

This clonotype was observed once. Germline is not matched at one junction end, which may reflect a read error. V and J are TRBV7-6 and TRBJ1-1, with a weak D call TRBD1 (5 bases). This CDR3 has 14 residues. Germline CDR1 SGHVS, CDR2 FNYEAQ. CDR3 nucleotide sequence: TGTGCCAACAGCCGCGAGACAGTGAACACTGAAGCTTTCTTT. Encoded protein: CANSRETVNTEAFF. Using reference TRBV7-6 and TRBJ1-1 for the parts outside the CDR3, the full variable domain is GAGVSQSPRYKVTKRGQDVALRCDPISGHVSLYWYRQALGQGPEFLTYFNYEAQQDKSGLPNDRFSAERPEGSISTLTIQRTEQRDSAMYRCANSRETVNTEAFFGQGTRLTVV.

Ten or more counts support this clonotype. The chain is built from TRBV15 and TRBJ1-1; weak D call: TRBD1 (6 bases). The CDR3 sequence is 14 residues long. V was trimmed by 5 bases and J by 8 bases, leaving 18 bases between them. Germline V lookup: CDR1 LNHNV, CDR2 YYDKDF (reference sequence). The CDR3 DNA is TGTGCCACCAGCCGAGGGACACCCTGGAGGGAAGCTTTCTTT. This encodes CATSRGTPWREAFF.

The chain uses TRBV7-4 and TRBJ2-5; tentatively, D is TRBD1 or TRBD2 (5 bases each). The CDR3 runs to 14 residues. The germline gives CDR1 SGHVT, CDR2 SQSDAQ. Deletions cut 1 base from V and 5 bases from J, with 11 bases between. Here the CDR3 DNA reads TGTGCCAGCAGCTTAGTGGGACCGGGGGAGACCCAGTACTTC. It specifies CASSLVGPGETQYF.

The chain couples TRBV25-1 to TRBJ1-4; D unclear. The CDR3 is 13 residues long. From germline, CDR1 is MGHDK and CDR2 SYGVNS. With 1 base removed from V and 8 bases from J, the gap between germline ends came to 8 bases. CDR3 sequence reads: CASSELGEEKLFF. The DNA for the CDR3 is TGTGCCAGCAGTGAATTGGGTGAGGAAAAACTGTTTTTT.

This clonotype appeared a few times. The chain links TRBV3-1 to TRBJ2-1; unclear D gene. Trimming stripped 3 bases from V and 3 bases from J, with 12 bases between. Per germline, CDR1 LGHDT and CDR2 YNNKEL (reference sequence). The CDR3 contains 15 residues. The DNA of the CDR3 is TGTGCCAGCAGCCATGCCGGGCGCGTCTACAATGAGCAGTTCTTC. Its translation is CASSHAGRVYNEQFF.

There are many counts of this clonotype. The V call is TRBV7-2, the J call TRBJ1-1; the match to TRBD1 covers 7 bases. CDR1 is SGHTA and CDR2 is FQGNSA in the germline V gene. The CDR3 contains 16 residues. The V and J ends lost 4 bases and 0 bases, in that order; junction bases with no gene match: 8. The CDR3 protein is CASSSPGQTLNTEAFF. CDR3 DNA sequence: TGTGCCAGCAGCTCCCCGGGACAGACTTTGAACACTGAAGCTTTCTTT.

In this sample, this clonotype turned up a few times. The rearrangement uses TRBV2 and TRBJ2-5; TRBD1 matches at 7 bases. CDR1 is SNHLY and CDR2 is FYNNEI in the germline V gene. This CDR3 region has 12 residues. The ends lost 10 bases at V and 2 bases at J; junction bases unmatched: 4. CDR3 loop: CAIQQGQETQYF. The CDR3 DNA sequence: TGTGCCATACAACAGGGGCAAGAGACCCAGTACTTC. Full variable domain (outside the CDR3, taken from reference TRBV2 and TRBJ2-5): EPEVTQTPSHQVTQMGQEVILRCVPISNHLYFYWYRQILGQKVEFLVSFYNNEISEKSEIFDDQFSVERPDGSNFTLKIRSTKLEDSAMYFCAIQQGQETQYFGPGTRLLVL.

This clonotype came up a few times. The chain couples TRBV7-9 to TRBJ1-1; D is unclear. The CDR3 is 16 residues long. V was cut by 4 bases and J by 1 base, with 16 bases left in between. Germline V gives CDR1 SEHNR, CDR2 FQNEAQ (reference sequence). CDR3 region: CASSSPPNSPNTEAFF. In nucleotides, the CDR3 is TGTGCCAGCAGCTCCCCCCCGAACAGTCCGAACACTGAAGCTTTCTTT.

Comment on this clonotype: One junction end disagrees with the germline gene, perhaps due to a read error. The chain employs TRBV19 and TRBJ1-1; no definite D call. CDR1 is LNHDA, CDR2 SQIVND, per germline (reference sequence). The CDR3 is 13 amino acids. The CDR3 sequence is CASSMGRNAEAFF. The CDR3 DNA sequence: TGTGCCAGTAGTATGGGCAGGAACGCTGAAGCTTTCTTT.

This clonotype has at least ten counts. The V and J genes are TRBV27 and TRBJ1-4, with 9 bases that match TRBD1. Trimming took 2 bases from V and 2 from J; bases not matched to a gene: 0. The CDR3 runs 15 residues. The germline V gene has CDR1 MNHEY and CDR2 SMNVEV (reference sequence). The CDR3 region is CASSLTGGTNEKLFF. CDR3 coding DNA: TGTGCCAGCAGTTTAACAGGGGGCACTAATGAAAAACTGTTTTTT.

This rearrangement joins TRBV11-2 to TRBJ2-1, with 8 bases identical to TRBD2. The CDR3 sequence is 16 residues long. The V segment lost 0 bases and the J segment 5 bases; nucleotides outside the gene matches: 6. Germline CDR1 and CDR2: SGHAT and FQNNGV. The CDR3 nucleotides read TGTGCCAGCAGCTTAGAGATTAGCGGGGTCCACAATGAGCAGTTCTTC. Protein: CASSLEISGVHNEQFF.

This clonotype was seen ten or more times. The DNA for the CDR3 is TGTGCCAGCAGCCCTAGCCTGTACCGGCCGGGACTAGCGGGGGGCCACCACAATGAGCAGTTCTTC. This gives the protein CASSPSLYRPGLAGGHHNEQFF. This chain joins TRBV7-6 and TRBJ2-1; 15 positions agree with TRBD2. This CDR3 region has 22 residues. The ends lost 5 bases at V and 5 bases at J; junction bases unmatched: 22. CDR1 is SGHVS and CDR2 is FNYEAQ in the germline V gene.

This clonotype was detected only a few times. The chain combines TRBV6-5 with TRBJ1-1; D not certain. V lost 4 bases to trimming and J lost 1 base, with 13 bases between them. CDR1 MNHEY and CDR2 SVGAGI come from the germline V gene. The CDR3 covers 15 residues. The CDR3 here is CASSSRLRENTEAFF. CDR3 bases: TGTGCCAGCAGTTCCAGACTAAGGGAGAACACTGAAGCTTTCTTT.

This chain uses TRBV2 with TRBJ2-3; D is undetermined. Trimming removed 4 bases at V and 8 bases at J, with 10 bases between. This CDR3 contains 12 residues. Per the germline V gene, CDR1 is SNHLY and CDR2 is FYNNEI. This chain's CDR3 is CASSGAISTQYF. As DNA, the CDR3 is TGTGCCAGCAGTGGTGCTATTAGTACGCAGTATTTT.

This rearrangement joins TRBV6-2 or TRBV6-3 to TRBJ2-2; TRBD1 aligns across 7 bases. CDR1 and CDR2 (germline): MNHEY, SVGEGT. The ends lost 4 bases at V and 5 bases at J; junction bases unmatched: 4. The CDR3 totals 14 residues. The CDR3 DNA reads TGTGCCAGCAGTTGGGACAGCCCGACCGGGGAGCTGTTTTTT. It specifies CASSWDSPTGELFF.

The rearrangement joins TRBV7-9 to TRBJ2-1; D not certain. Germline V lookup: CDR1 SEHNR, CDR2 FQNEAQ (reference sequence). V lost 5 bases and J 9 bases, leaving 14 bases between the germline ends. This CDR3 contains 13 residues. CDR3 protein: CASSPVSRVEQFF. The DNA of the CDR3 is TGTGCCAGCAGCCCCGTATCCCGGGTTGAGCAGTTCTTC.

The rearrangement uses TRBV27 and TRBJ2-7; 16 bases are shared with TRBD2. CDR1 is MNHEY and CDR2 is SMNVEV in the germline V gene (reference sequence). After removal of 5 bases from V and 4 bases from J, the junction contained 11 bases not matched to a gene. The CDR3 length is 18 residues. The CDR3 DNA reads TGTGCCAGCAGTCCCTCGGGACTAGCGGGGGGGCCTCTTTACGAGCAGTACGTC. This codes for CASSPSGLAGGPLYEQYV.

This clonotype was seen only a few times. This chain joins TRBV7-8 and TRBJ2-7, with TRBD1 identical over 8 bases. Trimming removed 5 bases from V and 3 bases from J; junction bases left unmatched: 6. The length of the CDR3 is 14 residues. CDR1 and CDR2 from the germline V gene are SGHVS and FQNEAQ. The CDR3 here is CASSALGQVYEQYF. DNA for the CDR3: TGTGCCAGCAGCGCCCTGGGACAGGTCTACGAGCAGTACTTC.

A remark on this clonotype: Germline and junction disagree at one end, which may indicate a read error. The J gene is TRBJ2-1, the V gene TRBV4-1, with 9 bases aligning to TRBD2. Germline CDR1 and CDR2: MGHRA and YSYEKL. The CDR3 totals 17 residues. CDR3 loop: CASSQEIGGGAYNEQFF. The DNA of the CDR3 is TGTGCCAGCAGCCAAGAAATCGGCGGGGGGGCCTACAATGAGCAGTTCTTC.

The chain couples TRBV4-1 to TRBJ2-7, with D tentatively TRBD1 (6 bases). The germline V gene encodes CDR1 MGHRA and CDR2 YSYEKL. The CDR3 has 15 residues. Trimming stripped 2 bases from V and 4 bases from J, with 15 bases between. The CDR3 loop reads CASSQTGPKGYEQYF. The CDR3, as DNA: TGCGCCAGCAGCCAAACAGGGCCGAAGGGGTACGAGCAGTACTTC.

The chain carries TRBV9 and TRBJ2-1; 11 bases are shared with TRBD2. This CDR3 contains 16 residues. The germline V gene encodes CDR1 SGDLS and CDR2 YYNGEE. The trim removed 4 bases at V and 2 bases at J, leaving 5 bases unmatched. For the CDR3, the DNA is TGTGCCAGCAGCATTAGCGGGGGGGCACCCTACAATGAGCAGTTCTTC. Amino acid sequence: CASSISGGAPYNEQFF.

The chain carries TRBV7-9 and TRBJ2-7; D is undetermined. The CDR3 extends over 13 amino acids. V lost 4 bases, J lost 1 base, and 8 bases lay in between. Germline loops: CDR1 SEHNR, CDR2 FQNEAQ (reference sequence). DNA for the CDR3: TGTGCCAGCAGCTCACCCCAGTCCTACGAGCAGTACGTC. Amino acids: CASSSPQSYEQYV.

This sequence joins TRBV6-6 and TRBJ2-5, with 9 positions matching TRBD1. The junction had 2 bases not matched to a gene; V was cut back by 3 bases and J by 0 bases. The CDR3 has 15 amino acids. CDR1 MNHNY and CDR2 SVGAGI come from the germline V gene (reference sequence). DNA for the CDR3: TGTGCCAGCAGTTATGGACAGGGGCACCAAGAGACCCAGTACTTC. Amino acid sequence: CASSYGQGHQETQYF.

The V call is TRBV6-6, the J call TRBJ1-2; TRBD1 might be the D (5 bases). Germline-derived CDR1 and CDR2 are MNHNY and SVGAGI (reference sequence). The CDR3 runs 14 residues. Trimming cost V 11 bases and J 8 bases, with 24 bases left between them. CDR3: CAVRSNGGLRGYTF. CDR3 bases: TGTGCCGTGAGGAGCAACGGGGGACTAAGAGGCTACACCTTC.

This clonotype was seen a few times. The V call is TRBV6-6, the J call TRBJ2-7, with D tentatively TRBD1 (5 bases). CDR3 size: 14 residues. Germline V lookup: CDR1 MNHNY, CDR2 SVGAGI (reference sequence). V lost 2 bases to trimming and J lost 5 bases, with 13 bases between them. The CDR3 is CASSYDPGYHEQYF. The CDR3 coding sequence is TGTGCCAGCAGTTACGACCCAGGGTACCACGAGCAGTACTTC.

In this sample, this clonotype turned up many times. This rearrangement joins TRBV7-8 to TRBJ2-5; D remains unclear. V gave up 1 base and J gave up 0 bases, with 12 bases separating them. Germline CDR1 and CDR2: SGHVS and FQNEAQ. The CDR3 extends over 16 amino acids. The CDR3, as DNA: TGTGCCAGCAGCTTAGTATTGCCAGGCAACCAAGAGACCCAGTACTTC. Translating it yields CASSLVLPGNQETQYF.